This is a list of T cell receptor beta chains from one sample in a study of response to subunit inactivated influenza vaccine. One entry per CDR3 protein, called by TCRdb with MiXCR from the RT-PCR reads. Of hundreds of thousands of distinct CDR3 sequences in the sample, roughly 13% were seen once. This specimen consisted of PBMCs from blood, obtained less than 15 days before vaccination. These receptors all stem from a man aged 50-59 years who received an inactivated influenza vaccine. Each CDR3 is given with its conserved first and last residue. A D gene is named only where the DNA matches it firmly. The size entry is marked missing in some rows and otherwise reads once, few, many or a size class.

J | size | V | D | CDR3 | DNA
TRBJ2-7 | . | TRBV7-2 | TRBD2 | CASSRGVFGQYF | TGTGCCAGCAGCCGGGGGGTCTTTGGGCAGTACTTC
TRBJ2-1 | . | TRBV6-2/TRBV6-3 | . | CASSGGGGSEQFF | TGTGCCAGCAGCGGGGGTGGAGGCAGTGAGCAGTTCTTC
TRBJ2-1 | . | TRBV24-1 | TRBD2 | CATSPAGLGYNEQFF | TGTGCCACCAGTCCCGCGGGACTAGGTTACAATGAGCAGTTCTTC
TRBJ2-1 | few | TRBV6-1 | . | CASSVSRINEQFF | TGTGCCAGCAGTGTATCACGGATCAATGAGCAGTTCTTC
TRBJ1-5 | few | TRBV7-2 | . | CASSLTVGLHQPQHF | TGTGCCAGCAGCTTAACCGTAGGGCTCCATCAGCCCCAGCATTTT
TRBJ1-6 | few | TRBV7-8 | TRBD1 | CASSPPWDRGNSPLHF | TGTGCCAGCAGCCCCCCATGGGACAGGGGAAATTCACCCCTCCACTTT
TRBJ2-3 | few | TRBV5-4 | . | CASSVEGRSQYF | TGTGCCAGCAGCGTAGAGGGACGTTCGCAGTATTTT
TRBJ1-2 | few | TRBV7-2 | . | CASSPGYFHGYTF | TGTGCCAGCAGCCCCGGGTATTTTCATGGCTACACCTTC
TRBJ1-2 | few | TRBV5-6 | . | CASRTDTNYGYTF | TGTGCCAGCAGGACAGACACTAACTATGGCTACACCTTC
TRBJ1-1 | . | TRBV6-2/TRBV6-3 | TRBD1 | CASSSTGGIGNTEAFF | TGTGCCAGCAGCTCGACAGGGGGCATTGGGAACACTGAAGCTTTCTTT
TRBJ2-1 | . | TRBV20-1 | TRBD2 | CNGTSGRAVFHEQFF | TGCAACGGGACTAGCGGGAGGGCCGTTTTCCATGAGCAGTTCTTC
TRBJ2-1 | . | TRBV3-1 | . | CASSQASLNPVNEQFF | TGTGCCAGCAGCCAAGCTAGCCTAAACCCGGTAAATGAGCAGTTCTTC
TRBJ1-1 | few | TRBV7-2 | . | CASSLGFGNTEAFF | TGTGCCAGCAGCTTAGGGTTCGGGAACACTGAAGCTTTCTTT
TRBJ2-1 | . | TRBV7-8 | . | CASSLFGELNEQFF | TGTGCCAGCAGCTTATTCGGGGAGCTCAATGAGCAGTTCTTC
TRBJ1-4 | few | TRBV10-2 | . | CASMLGLREKLFF | TGCGCCAGCATGTTGGGACTAAGAGAAAAACTGTTTTTT
TRBJ2-7 | . | TRBV18 | . | CASSNRDKPYEQYF | TGTGCCAGCTCAAACCGGGACAAACCCTACGAGCAGTACTTC
TRBJ2-1 | . | TRBV2 | . | CACDRWGGGNNEQFF | TGTGCCTGCGATCGGTGGGGGGGCGGCAACAATGAGCAGTTCTTC
TRBJ2-7 | many | TRBV12-3/TRBV12-4 | . | CASSLVRGVQLYEQYF | TGTGCCAGCAGTTTAGTCAGGGGCGTACAATTATACGAGCAGTACTTC
TRBJ1-6 | many | TRBV3-1 | . | CASSQGPANSPLHF | TGTGCCAGCAGCCAGGGCCCAGCGAATTCACCCCTCCACTTT
TRBJ1-2 | . | TRBV2 | TRBD1 | CARSAARGPSYGYTF | TGTGCCAGGAGTGCGGCCAGGGGGCCTAGCTATGGCTACACCTTC
TRBJ1-1 | . | TRBV6-1 | . | CASSEPGGYTEAFF | TGTGCCAGCAGTGAACCCGGAGGGTACACTGAAGCTTTCTTT
TRBJ2-7 | few | TRBV11-2 | . | CASSQASGEQYF | TGTGCCAGCAGCCAAGCCAGCGGGGAGCAGTACTTC
TRBJ1-5 | few | TRBV28 | . | CASSLTPSDLNQPQHF | TGTGCCAGCAGTTTAACGCCCAGCGACCTCAATCAGCCCCAGCATTTT
TRBJ2-6 | few | TRBV28 | . | CASNKGGSGANVLTF | TGTGCCAGCAATAAGGGCGGTTCTGGGGCCAACGTCCTGACTTTC
TRBJ2-5 | few | TRBV29-1 | TRBD1 | CSVKQGETQYF | TGCAGCGTTAAACAGGGGGAGACCCAGTACTTC
TRBJ2-2 | . | TRBV7-9 | . | CASSFRSDTATWGELFF | TGTGCCAGCAGCTTTAGGTCCGACACGGCGACCTGGGGGGAGCTGTTTTTT
TRBJ2-7 | . | TRBV5-1 | . | CASASRGDYEQYF | TGCGCCAGCGCTTCCCGGGGCGACTACGAGCAGTACTTC
TRBJ2-1 | few | TRBV2 | . | CASSVATYNEQFF | TGTGCCAGCAGTGTGGCTACCTACAATGAGCAGTTCTTC
TRBJ2-3 | many | TRBV5-1 | TRBD1 | CASISGTGTDTQYF | TGCGCCAGCATCTCCGGGACAGGCACAGATACGCAGTATTTT